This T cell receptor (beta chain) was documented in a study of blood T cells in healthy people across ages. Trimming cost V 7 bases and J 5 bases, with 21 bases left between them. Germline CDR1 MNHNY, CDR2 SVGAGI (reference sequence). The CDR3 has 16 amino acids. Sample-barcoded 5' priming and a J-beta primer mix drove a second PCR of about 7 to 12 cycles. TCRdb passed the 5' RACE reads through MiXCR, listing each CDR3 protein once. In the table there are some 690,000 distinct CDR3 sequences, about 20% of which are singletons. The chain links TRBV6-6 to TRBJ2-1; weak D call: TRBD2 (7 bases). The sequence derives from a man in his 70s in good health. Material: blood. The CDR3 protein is CASTASGGGPHNEQFF. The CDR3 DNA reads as TGTGCCAGCACAGCTTCAGGCGGGGGCCCTCACAATGAGCAGTTCTTC.